This T cell receptor beta chain comes out of a study of cytomegalovirus exposure and HLA in healthy donors. Both 60 Vbeta primers and 13 Jbeta primers went into the PCR. Some clones are missing from TCRdb's copy, which holds only in-frame ones; the method was immunoSEQ multiplex PCR. There are roughly 160,000 clones in the sample; more than 70% occur only once, and around 8.3% lies in the top ten. V lost 5 bases and J lost 9; bases outside the gene matches: 12. Per the germline V gene, CDR1 is MDHEN and CDR2 is SYDVKM. The CDR3 is made up of 14 amino acids. About this clone: The antigen remains unidentified.

Study outcomes and limitations: In a later analysis, specific HLA alleles were associated with approximately 16,000 TCR beta sequences at a 0.05 false discovery rate. Later on, analysis showed that most CMV-associated TCR beta chains appeared to be HLA-restricted. Data from an earlier analysis indicated that most TCR beta V segments were productive either about 90% or about 30% of the time.

Sequenced input: PBMCs. This clonotype was obtained from a woman aged 35 to 49 in good health and CMV-seropositive. The V call is TRBV28, the J call TRBJ1-2, with TRBD1 matching over 7 bases. The CDR3 here is CASSRADRRESYTF. CDR3 DNA: TGTGCCAGCAGTCGAGCGGACAGGAGGGAGAGCTACACCTTC.